The next 26 T cell receptor beta chains were all read from a single sample in a study of blood T cell repertoires in COVID-19. Sequencing was performed with immunoSEQ multiplex PCR; in TCRdb, only in-frame clones are kept and a portion is missing. Of some 270,000 clones listed, 80% to 90% are singletons. The sample was PBMCs or T cells enriched from blood (not recorded which). The receptors originated from a woman aged 25 to 39 who had recovered from COVID-19.

The V and J genes are TRBV28 and TRBJ2-1; 13 bases agree with TRBD2. Germline CDR1 is MDHEN and CDR2 is SYDVKM. The trim removed 7 bases at V and 1 base at J, leaving 7 bases unmatched. This CDR3 spans 17 amino acids. The CDR3 sequence is CASTRGTSGTSYNEQFF. The CDR3 nucleotides read TGTGCCAGCACCCGAGGGACTAGCGGGACGTCCTACAATGAGCAGTTCTTC.

This chain connects TRBV25-1 to TRBJ1-1; 11 bases map to TRBD1. Unmatched junction bases numbered 5, after V lost 5 bases and J lost 6 bases. CDR1 and CDR2 from the germline V gene are MGHDK and SYGVNS. The CDR3 covers 14 residues. CDR3 protein: CASSRDRGYPEAFF. The CDR3 region has the DNA TGTGCCAGCAGTCGGGACAGGGGGTACCCTGAAGCTTTCTTT.

Remarks on this clone: One junction end does not reproduce the germline sequence, and a read error may be involved. This chain joins TRBV3-1 (or the pseudogene TRBV3-2) and TRBJ2-7, with D possibly TRBD1 on 5 matching bases. Per germline, CDR1 LGHDT and CDR2 YNNKEL (reference sequence). The CDR3 totals 14 residues. The DNA of the CDR3 is TGTGCCAGCAGCCAAGATTGGTTGGGTGGGGCCGTAGTCTTC. Its protein product is CASSQDWLGGAVVF.

The rearrangement uses TRBV24-1 and TRBJ1-1; a possible D gene is TRBD1 (5 bases). CDR1 is KGHDR, CDR2 SFDVKD, per germline. The CDR3 has 13 amino acids. V gave up 9 bases and J gave up 3 bases, with 13 bases separating them. The CDR3 region has the DNA TGTGCCACCCGCGAGGGGAGGGACACTGAAGCTTTCTTT. Translation gives CATREGRDTEAFF.

This clone was recorded only once. V and J are TRBV28 and TRBJ1-4; D unclear. The CDR3 length is 11 residues. CDR1 MDHEN and CDR2 SYDVKM come from the germline V gene. V dropped 7 bases and J dropped 8 bases, with 8 bases sitting between them. In DNA form, the CDR3 reads TGTGCCAGCACCCGAGGGGAAAAACTGTTTTTT. Encoded protein: CASTRGEKLFF.

Concerning this clone: This CDR3 is also generated by other DNA sequences in the sample. The chain combines TRBV28 with TRBJ1-4; maybe TRBD1 (5 bases). Between the trimmed V and J ends, which lost 7 bases and 7 bases, there was a span of 16 bases. The CDR3 is made up of 14 amino acids. Germline V CDR1 and CDR2: MDHEN, SYDVKM. The CDR3: CASNPTGGGEKLFF. CDR3 nucleotides: TGTGCCAGCAACCCAACTGGGGGGGGTGAAAAACTGTTTTTT.

The CDR3 nucleotides read TGCAGCGTACGGGGTAGCGTGAGCGAGCAGTACTTC. Amino acid sequence: CSVRGSVSEQYF. V usage is TRBV29-1 and J usage is TRBJ2-7; possible D gene TRBD2, 5 bases. Trimming removed 6 bases from V and 6 bases from J, with 15 bases in between. The germline V gene encodes CDR1 SQVTM and CDR2 ANQGSEA. This CDR3 is 12 amino acids long.

The V gene is TRBV10-1, the J gene TRBJ2-7; D is possibly TRBD1 (5 bases). Germline assignment: CDR1 WNHNN and CDR2 SYGVQD (reference sequence). Trimming stripped 10 bases from V and 5 bases from J, with 24 bases between. This CDR3 has 15 residues. This CDR3 reads CANRRIDLGRDEQYF. The CDR3 DNA reads as TGCGCCAACCGAAGGATCGATTTAGGCAGGGACGAGCAGTACTTC.

The CDR3 spells CASSEYRTDGYTF. The DNA of the CDR3 is TGTGCCAGCAGTGAGTACAGGACCGATGGCTACACCTTC. V usage is TRBV2 and J usage is TRBJ1-2; tentatively, D is TRBD1 (5 bases). Germline V gene sequence: CDR1 SNHLY, CDR2 FYNNEI. The length of the CDR3 is 13 residues. The ends were cut back, 3 bases at V and 6 bases at J, with 11 bases in the middle.

As DNA, the CDR3 is TGTGCCAGCAGTAACAGGGGGCCGATCGAAAAACTGTTTTTT. Translating gives CASSNRGPIEKLFF. The chain recombines TRBV28 with TRBJ1-4, with 9 nucleotides matching TRBD1. J gave up 8 bases and V 5 bases, and 6 bases lay outside the gene matches. This CDR3 comprises 14 residues. The germline V gene encodes CDR1 MDHEN and CDR2 SYDVKM.

V gene TRBV6-6 combines with J gene TRBJ2-7; possible D gene TRBD1, 5 bases. V lost 3 bases to trimming and J lost 2 bases, with 8 bases between them. This CDR3 is 13 amino acids long. In germline, CDR1 is MNHNY, CDR2 SVGAGI (reference sequence). The CDR3 DNA reads TGTGCCAGCAGTTATGACAGAACCTACGAGCAGTACTTC. Translated: CASSYDRTYEQYF.

This clone was seen once. The chain is built from TRBV9 and TRBJ2-7; D is ambiguous. V gave up 4 bases and J gave up 0 bases, with 11 bases separating them. The CDR3 sequence is 14 residues long. Germline values: CDR1 SGDLS, CDR2 YYNGEE. The CDR3 sequence: CASSSRSSSYEQYF. Written as DNA, the CDR3 is TGTGCCAGCAGCTCTAGATCAAGCTCCTACGAGCAGTACTTC.

V is TRBV10-3 and J is TRBJ2-2; perhaps TRBD2 as D (6 bases). The germline V and J ends were trimmed by 3 bases and 4 bases, with 9 bases remaining between them. This CDR3 is built from 14 residues. Per germline, CDR1 ENHRY and CDR2 SYGVKD. Written as DNA, the CDR3 is TGTGCCATCAGTGACCGGGGGACCACCGGGGAGCTGTTTTTT. It encodes CAISDRGTTGELFF.

Comment on this clone: The junction and the germline gene differ at one end; a read error may be behind it. The chain links TRBV15 to TRBJ2-5, with D maybe TRBD1 (7 bases). There are 15 residues in the CDR3. Germline V lookup: CDR1 LNHNV, CDR2 YYDKDF (reference sequence). The CDR3 region has the DNA TGTGCCACCAGCAGAGATCTGGGCAGGGGGGAGAGCCAGTACTTC. It encodes CATSRDLGRGESQYF. The variable domain in full, with the rest retrieved from reference TRBV15 and TRBJ2-5, is DAMVIQNPRYQVTQFGKPVTLSCSQTLNHNVMYWYQQKSSQAPKLLFHYYDKDFNNEADTPDNFQSRRPNTSFCFLDIRSPGLGDTAMYLCATSRDLGRGESQYFGPGTRLLVL.

The genes are TRBV28 and TRBJ1-2, with 7 positions matching TRBD1. J gave up 3 bases and V 8 bases, and 9 bases lay outside the gene matches. From germline, CDR1 is MDHEN and CDR2 SYDVKM. The CDR3 sequence is 14 residues long. DNA for the CDR3: TGTGCCAGCTCATTGACAGGGTTCGACTATGGCTACACCTTC. Residues: CASSLTGFDYGYTF.

The rearrangement uses TRBV6-5 and TRBJ1-4, with TRBD1 matching over 9 bases. The CDR3 spans 15 residues. Germline loops: CDR1 MNHEY, CDR2 SVGAGI. V lost 6 bases, J lost 7 bases, and 9 bases stayed unmatched. CDR3 DNA sequence: TGTGCCAGCAGCCCCGGGACAGGGAGGGGTGAAAAACTGTTTTTT. This gives the protein CASSPGTGRGEKLFF.

The CDR3 DNA sequence: TGTGCCAGCTCACCACCCTCAGAATCCTACGAGCAGTACTTC. Translated, it gives CASSPPSESYEQYF. The V and J genes are TRBV18 and TRBJ2-7; D gene ambiguous. Trimming removed 0 bases at V and 1 base at J, with 7 bases between. CDR1 is KGHSH and CDR2 is LQKENI in the germline V gene. The CDR3 has 14 amino acids. Full variable domain (remainder filled in from reference TRBV18 and TRBJ2-7): NAGVMQNPRHLVRRRGQEARLRCSPMKGHSHVYWYRQLPEEGLKFMVYLQKENIIDESGMPKERFSAEFPKEGPSILRIQQVVRGDSAAYFCASSPPSESYEQYFGPGTRLTVT.

This sequence joins TRBV5-1 and TRBJ2-5; TRBD1 agrees at 8 bases. Germline loops: CDR1 SGHRS, CDR2 YFSETQ. The CDR3 is 15 residues long. The V gene end was trimmed by 4 bases and the J gene end by 1 base; junction bases not matched to a gene: 6. The CDR3 nucleotides read TGCGCCAGCAGCCGGACAGGGAACCGCCAAGAGACCCAGTACTTC. Translation: CASSRTGNRQETQYF.

The rearrangement uses TRBV19 and TRBJ2-3, with 8 bases identical to TRBD2. Looked up from germline, CDR1 is LNHDA and CDR2 is SQIVND (reference sequence). The CDR3 extends over 16 amino acids. Germline trimming cut 4 bases from V and 4 bases from J; bases unmatched to any gene: 10. DNA of the CDR3: TGTGCCAGTAGTACCCAGCGGGAGAGGGGCGCAGATACGCAGTATTTT. It translates to CASSTQRERGADTQYF.

J is TRBJ1-1 and V is TRBV15; D uncertain. Trimming took 1 base from V and 7 from J, leaving 7 bases between them. The germline gives CDR1 LNHNV, CDR2 YYDKDF (reference sequence). CDR3 length: 12 amino acids. The CDR3 bases are TGTGCCACCAGCAGAGGGCTGATTGAAGCTTTCTTT. Protein: CATSRGLIEAFF.

The CDR3, as DNA: TGTGCCAGCAGCCCCCGGGATCCCCCTCTACTCGAGCAGTACTTC. This codes for CASSPRDPPLLEQYF. The gene calls are TRBV7-9 and TRBJ2-7; D might be TRBD2 (5 bases). Germline V gives CDR1 SEHNR, CDR2 FQNEAQ (reference sequence). V dropped 5 bases and J dropped 6 bases, with 20 bases sitting between them. CDR3 length equals 15 residues.

Written as DNA, the CDR3 is TGTGCCAGCTCACCCGAGAGGTTGAACACTGAAGCTTTCTTT. Protein sequence: CASSPERLNTEAFF. The chain is built from TRBV18 and TRBJ1-1; D not certain. The germline V gene has CDR1 KGHSH and CDR2 LQKENI. Trimming stripped 3 bases from V and 0 bases from J, with 8 bases between. There are 14 residues in the CDR3.

The CDR3: CASSQFISTNEKLFF. For the CDR3, the DNA is TGTGCCAGCAGCCAATTTATCTCAACTAATGAAAAACTGTTTTTT. J is TRBJ1-4 and V is TRBV3-1 (or the pseudogene TRBV3-2); D gene unclear. The CDR3 is 15 amino acids. Trimming removed 2 bases at V and 0 bases at J, with 7 bases between. Germline V lookup: CDR1 LGHDT, CDR2 YNNKEL (reference sequence).

This clone came up a few times. The chain joins TRBV29-1 to TRBJ2-1; weak D call: TRBD1 (6 bases). CDR1 SQVTM and CDR2 ANQGSEA come from the germline V gene. Trimming pared 4 bases from V and 0 bases from J, leaving 10 bases between. There are 14 residues in the CDR3. The DNA of the CDR3 is TGCAGCGTTGGAGGACAGAGCTCCTACAATGAGCAGTTCTTC. Protein: CSVGGQSSYNEQFF.

The chain joins TRBV27 to TRBJ1-2; TRBD1 matches at 7 bases. The CDR3 runs 17 residues. Germline-derived CDR1 and CDR2 are MNHEY and SMNVEV (reference sequence). V trimming: 5 bases; J trimming: 3 bases; junction bases outside the gene matches: 15. CDR3 coding DNA: TGTGCCAGCAGTCCCCCCCACAGGGGAGTAGGTCACTATGGCTACACCTTC. Protein sequence: CASSPPHRGVGHYGYTF.

The chain combines TRBV6-9 with TRBJ1-1; perhaps TRBD1 as D (6 bases). In germline, CDR1 is MNHGY, CDR2 SVAAGI. The CDR3 loop spans 15 amino acids. V was trimmed by 3 bases and J by 7 bases, leaving 18 bases between them. CDR3 region: CASSYQQGRGGEAFF. The CDR3 DNA reads as TGTGCCAGCAGTTACCAGCAGGGGAGAGGGGGTGAAGCTTTCTTT.